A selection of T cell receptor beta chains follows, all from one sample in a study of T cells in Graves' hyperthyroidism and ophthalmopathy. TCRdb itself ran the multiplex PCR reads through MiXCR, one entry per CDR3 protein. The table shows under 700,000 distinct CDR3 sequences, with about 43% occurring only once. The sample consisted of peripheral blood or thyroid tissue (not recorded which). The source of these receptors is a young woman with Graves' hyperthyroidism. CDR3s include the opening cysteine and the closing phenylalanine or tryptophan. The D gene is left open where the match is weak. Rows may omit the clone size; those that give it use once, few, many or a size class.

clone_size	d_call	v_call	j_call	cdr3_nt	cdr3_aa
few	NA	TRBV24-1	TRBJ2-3	TGTGCCACCGAGGGGACCCTTGGGGATACGCAGTATTTT	CATEGTLGDTQYF
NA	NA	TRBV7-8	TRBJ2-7	TGTGCCAGCAGCTTACTAAAGGGGCCGGACGAGCAGTACTTC	CASSLLKGPDEQYF
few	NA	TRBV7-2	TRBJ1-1	TGTGCCAGCAGCTTGCGAGGTCTCGTTCAGGTGGACACTGAAGCTTTCTTT	CASSLRGLVQVDTEAFF
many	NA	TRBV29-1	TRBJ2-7	TGCAGCGTTGCCCCAGAAAGCTCCTACGAGCAGTACTTC	CSVAPESSYEQYF
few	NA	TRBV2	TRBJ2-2	TGTGCCGGCAGTGAGGTAGCCGTCCGGGAGCTGTTTTTT	CAGSEVAVRELFF
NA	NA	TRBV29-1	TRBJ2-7	TGCAGCTTATCAGGGCCGGGCGAGCAGTACTTC	CSLSGPGEQYF
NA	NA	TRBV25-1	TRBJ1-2	TGTGCCAGCAGCCAAGTTTCGCGTCAGGGTCCCGGCTACACCTTC	CASSQVSRQGPGYTF
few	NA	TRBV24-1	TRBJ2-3	TGTGCCACCAGTGCTCCAGGGGTGACGCAGTATTTT	CATSAPGVTQYF
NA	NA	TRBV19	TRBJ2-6	TGTGCCAGTAGTACCCGGAGGACGGCTAACGTCCTGACTTTC	CASSTRRTANVLTF
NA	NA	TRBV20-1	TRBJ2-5	TGCAGTGCTAGACGGGTCGCGGCTTTGGGACAAGAGACCCAGTACTTC	CSARRVAALGQETQYF
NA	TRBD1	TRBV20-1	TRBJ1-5	TGCAGTGCTACCGCCGGGACAGAATATAGCAATCAGCCCCAGCATTTT	CSATAGTEYSNQPQHF
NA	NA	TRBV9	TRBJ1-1	TGTGCCAGCAGCGTAGCTGAGGCGATAAACACTGAAGCTTTCTTT	CASSVAEAINTEAFF
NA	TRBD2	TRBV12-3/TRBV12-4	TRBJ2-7	TGTGCCAGCAGTTTGGGCGGACTAGATCCCTACGAGCAGTACTTC	CASSLGGLDPYEQYF
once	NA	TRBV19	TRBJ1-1	TGTGCCAGTAGTATGGCCGCCGGGACACCCACTGAACCTTTCTTT	CASSMAAGTPTEPFF
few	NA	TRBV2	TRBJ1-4	TGTGCCAGCAGTGTTGAGGGGAGGGCCCTCCCAACTAATGAAAAACTGTTTTTT	CASSVEGRALPTNEKLFF
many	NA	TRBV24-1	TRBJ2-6	TGTGCCACCAGTGAGACAGGGAGGGCTTCTGGGGCCAACGTCCTGACTTTC	CATSETGRASGANVLTF
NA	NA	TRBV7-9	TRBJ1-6	TGTGCCAGCAGCCAAGTAGACTGGGGATATAATTCACCCCTCCACTTT	CASSQVDWGYNSPLHF
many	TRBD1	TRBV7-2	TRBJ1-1	TGTGCCAGCAGCTTGACAGGGTTGAACACTGAAGCTTTCTTT	CASSLTGLNTEAFF
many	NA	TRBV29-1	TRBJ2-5	TGCAGCGTCCGCCGGGACGGCCGAGAGACCCAGTACTTC	CSVRRDGRETQYF
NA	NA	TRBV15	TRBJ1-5	TGTGCCACCAGCAGACCTCGGGTCAATCAGCCCCAGCATTTT	CATSRPRVNQPQHF
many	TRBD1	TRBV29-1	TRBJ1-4	TGCAGCGTATCGGAGGGGGCCGGTGAAAAACTGTTTTTT	CSVSEGAGEKLFF
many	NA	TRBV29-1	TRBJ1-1	TGCAGCGTGACGGGCAACAAGAACACTGAAGCTTTCTTT	CSVTGNKNTEAFF
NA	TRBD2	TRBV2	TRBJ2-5	TGTGCCAGCAGGGGGGGGATCGGATCACAAGAGACCCAGTACTTC	CASRGGIGSQETQYF
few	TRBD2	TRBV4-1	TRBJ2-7	TGCGCCAGCAGCCAGAGGATCGGGGAGGGCGAGCAGTACTTC	CASSQRIGEGEQYF
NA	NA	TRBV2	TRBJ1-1	TGTGCCAGCAGCCAAGAGGGTGGGGTCACTGAAGCTTTCTTT	CASSQEGGVTEAFF
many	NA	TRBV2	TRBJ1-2	TGTGCCAGCGGGGGGATGGCGATTAACTATGGCTACACCTTC	CASGGMAINYGYTF
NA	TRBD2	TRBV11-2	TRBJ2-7	TGTGCCAGCAGCTCCCGAGCGGGAGTAAGGGACGAGCAGTACTTC	CASSSRAGVRDEQYF
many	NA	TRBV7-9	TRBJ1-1	TGTGCCAGCAGCCCCCCGGGACACATGAACACTGAAGCTTTCTTT	CASSPPGHMNTEAFF
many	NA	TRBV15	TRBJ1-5	TGTGCCACCAGCAGTGACACATTCTATAGCAATCAGCCCCAGCATTTT	CATSSDTFYSNQPQHF
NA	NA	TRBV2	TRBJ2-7	TGTGCCAGCACCGAAGAGGGGACGACTTACTACGAGCAGTACTTC	CASTEEGTTYYEQYF
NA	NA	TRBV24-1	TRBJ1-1	TGTGCCACCGACAGACGCCAAACTGAAGCTTTCTTT	CATDRRQTEAFF
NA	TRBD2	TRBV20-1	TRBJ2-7	TGCAGTGCTCGAGGACTAGCGGGAGGAATACTCTACGAGCAGTACTTC	CSARGLAGGILYEQYF
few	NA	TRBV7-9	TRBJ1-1	TGTGCCAGCAGCTTAGTTCCAGGGCCCGTGCAGGCTGAAGCTTTCTTT	CASSLVPGPVQAEAFF
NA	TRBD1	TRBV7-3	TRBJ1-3	TGTGCCAGCAGTTTACAGGGGCGCGGAAACACCACATATTTT	CASSLQGRGNTTYF
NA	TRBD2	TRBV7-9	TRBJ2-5	TGTGCCAGCAGCTTGACTAGCGGGAGTGTCCAGTACTTC	CASSLTSGSVQYF
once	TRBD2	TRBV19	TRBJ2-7	TGTGCCAGTAGTGGACTAGCCTACGAGCAGTACTTC	CASSGLAYEQYF
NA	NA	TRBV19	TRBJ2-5	TGTGCCAGTAGTGTTACCCGACAGAGAGGAGAGACCCAGTACTTC	CASSVTRQRGETQYF
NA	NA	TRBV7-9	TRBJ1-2	TGTGCCAGCAGCCCGGACATGTCCTATGGCTACACCTTC	CASSPDMSYGYTF
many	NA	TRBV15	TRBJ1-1	TGTGCCACCAGCAGAGATGAAGTATCTGAAGCTTTCTTT	CATSRDEVSEAFF
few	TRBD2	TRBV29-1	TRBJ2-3	TGCAGCGTTGGTTTGCGGGAGGATACGCAGTATTTT	CSVGLREDTQYF
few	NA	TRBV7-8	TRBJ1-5	TGTGCCAGCAGCTTAGGGGCTCCGGGGGCTATCGATCAGCCCCAGCATTTT	CASSLGAPGAIDQPQHF
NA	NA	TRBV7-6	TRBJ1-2	TGTGCCAGCAGTTCTATTCGGGATGGCTACACCTTC	CASSSIRDGYTF
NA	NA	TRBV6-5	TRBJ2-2	TGTACCAGCAGTTACCCGGGGGCCGGGGAGCTGTTTTTT	CTSSYPGAGELFF
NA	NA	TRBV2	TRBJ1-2	TGTGCCGTAGCAGGCGACTACTTTCTGGGGGTCTATGGCTACACCTTC	CAVAGDYFLGVYGYTF
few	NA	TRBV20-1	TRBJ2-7	TGCAGTGCTTCACGGACGGGGAGCTCCTACGAGCAGTACTTC	CSASRTGSSYEQYF
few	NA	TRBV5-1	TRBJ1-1	TGCGCCAGCAGCCTAGTCTCTGTCTACACTGAAGCTTTCTTT	CASSLVSVYTEAFF
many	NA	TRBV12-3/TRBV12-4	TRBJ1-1	TGTGCCAGCAGTTTGAGGAGGGACACTGAAGCTTTCTTT	CASSLRRDTEAFF
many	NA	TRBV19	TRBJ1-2	TGTGCCAGTACCCTACGGGGCCAGGATGGGTATGGCTACACCTTC	CASTLRGQDGYGYTF